This record covers a single T cell receptor beta chain. There are a few counts of this clone. Its antigen target is currently unknown. No qualities accompany the bases; no much larger clone lies one base away. Frozen genomic DNA underwent high-throughput TCRbeta CDR3 sequencing by immunoSEQ, including PCR amplification, mapping, bias correction and internal controls. Concerning the study's data processing: Only productive rearrangements were retained, and each unique TCRbeta sequence was defined by its CDR3 nucleotide sequence together with its V and J gene. For a sequence to be called donor-reactive, it needed a frequency of at least 0.01% and at least 5-fold expansion in CFSE-low cells compared with unstimulated pre-transplant cells. To ensure at least 90% detection power, minimum frequency thresholds were set for each subject based on that subject's lowest-template unstimulated sample. Jensen-Shannon divergence between the top 1000 TCRbeta sequences post-transplant and pre-transplant was used to measure repertoire turnover. Two-sided Fisher's exact tests were used to test for changes in how often donor-reactive sequences were detected. TCRdb retrieved this table from immuneACCESS and kept in-frame rearrangements only. Not all clones are present; in checked studies, unresolved V genes account for under half, and no reason is known for the remainder. V and J calls and clone size are copied from that table; D and trimming were computed from the DNA. For this sample the table gives about 76,000 clones, of which less than 90% were detected only once. Jointly, the top ten make up 2.8% of the sample.

The data belong to a study of T cell clones after liver transplantation (dated by TCRdb to between 2018 and 2020). Regarding the study in general: The samples were obtained from ITN030ST, a randomized trial that attempted immunosuppression withdrawal within 2 years after liver transplantation. After a pre-transplant mixed lymphocyte reaction, TCRbeta sequencing was used to pinpoint donor-reactive T cell clones, which were subsequently tracked in post-transplant blood. As an antigen-independent comparator for donor-reactive sequences, third party-reactive TCRbeta sequences were also identified from pre-transplant MLRs. Of the eight recipients, a few were HCV-positive, while the remaining recipients had been transplanted for non-autoimmune, non-viral indications. The subjects received no induction therapy and were kept on standard immunosuppression until randomization at 12-24 months post-transplant. Tolerance was defined as complete withdrawal of immunosuppression for at least one year without a rise in liver enzymes beyond twice the upper limit of normal. Blood samples were collected pre-transplant, then pre-randomization ahead of withdrawal, and finally post-randomization once withdrawal had either been completed or failed. Of the 8 liver transplant recipients making up the studied cohort, 3 were classified as tolerant and 5 as non-tolerant.

Study-wide conclusions, independent of this receptor: In a couple of subjects, low numbers of available donor cells limited the measurable donor-reactive repertoire. Donor-reactive sequences declined more than third party-reactive ones, suggesting partial antigen-specific deletion unrelated to withdrawal success. The conclusions were preliminary, being limited by small, heterogeneous patient numbers and by non-standardized post-transplant time points. Once repertoire turnover was taken into account, donor-reactive detection showed a significant reduction for CD4 in 7 of 8 subjects and for CD8 in 8 of 8. Because no allograft tissue specimens were available, donor-reactive T cells may have migrated into the graft instead of being deleted. A significant post-transplant decrease in circulating donor-reactive CD4 TCRbeta sequences was observed in most of the 8 subjects, irrespective of tolerance or HCV status.

The CDR3 numbers 15 residues from cysteine through phenylalanine. Just the 45-base CDR3 DNA is kept, in frame starting at base 1. V was cut back by 5 bases and J by 5 bases, leaving a gap of 18 bases between them. CDR1 and CDR2, per the germline V gene, are MDHEN and SYDVKM. Unstimulated PBMCs, after thawing, were stained for CD3, CD4 and CD8 and then FACS-sorted into CD3+CD4+ and CD3+CD8+ populations. Randomization to immunosuppression withdrawal applied to every one of the 8 studied subjects. The Qiagen DNeasy Blood and Tissue Kit was used for isolation of genomic DNA. This sequence was found in a human patient who received a liver transplant. After a transplant, some T cells may be of graft donor origin. Rearrangement joined TRBV28 to TRBJ1-2, and TRBD1 may be the D gene, going by 5 matching bases. Sequencing used CD4+ T cells from blood, obtained at the 22-month timepoint. The bases read TGTGCCAGCAGTCCTAGCCATTCCGGGGGGTATGGCTACACCTTC. Its protein is CASSPSHSGGYGYTF.